These 28 T cell receptor beta chains came from one sample sequenced in a study of beta chain features in type 1 diabetes. Sequencing targeted expressed TCRB transcripts, as all isolated RNA had been reverse transcribed. Sequenced by immunoSEQ multiplex PCR; TCRdb stores in-frame clones only, minus some. The data hold roughly 340,000 clones, with approximately 15% observed a single time. Antigen specificity for these receptors is unknown. Study-level points and caveats: Shorter TCRB CDR3s, moderately but significantly so, were found in Type 1 diabetes patients in all four CD4+ subsets.

Sequencing used naive CD4+ T cells from blood. These receptors came from a woman younger than 35 with type 1 diabetes.

A few counts support this clone. This chain uses TRBV11-2 with TRBJ1-2; no clear D gene. The CDR3 length is 14 residues. The germline V and J ends were trimmed by 2 bases and 0 bases, with 7 bases remaining between them. The germline V gene encodes CDR1 SGHAT and CDR2 FQNNGV. The CDR3 reads CASSLLQANYGYTF. The CDR3, as DNA: TGTGCCAGCAGCTTACTCCAGGCTAACTATGGCTACACCTTC.

This chain joins TRBV9 and TRBJ2-4; TRBD2 aligns across 9 bases. The junction had 15 bases not matched to a gene; V was cut back by 1 base and J by 10 bases. Germline V CDR1 and CDR2: SGDLS, YYNGEE. The CDR3 covers 17 residues. CDR3 in DNA: TGTGCCAGCAGCGTAAATCCTGATAGCGGGGGCCGGGGGATTCAGTACTTC. Its protein product is CASSVNPDSGGRGIQYF.

In this sample, this clone turned up a few times. The chain couples TRBV5-6 to TRBJ1-2; D is unresolved. This CDR3 is built from 11 residues. From germline, CDR1 is SGHDT and CDR2 YYEEEE. Trimming cost V 2 bases and J 7 bases, with 6 bases left between them. CDR3 sequence: CASSFQSGYTF. The CDR3 DNA follows: TGTGCCAGCAGCTTCCAGTCTGGCTACACCTTC. The variable domain in full, completed from reference TRBV5-6 and TRBJ1-2, reads DAGVTQSPTHLIKTRGQQVTLRCSPKSGHDTVSWYQQALGQGPQFIFQYYEEEERQRGNFPDRFSGHQFPNYSSELNVNALLLGDSALYLCASSFQSGYTFGSGTRLTVV.

The sample holds a few counts of this clone. CDR3 bases: TGTGCCAGCAGCTTGGATGGGACTAGTTACAATGAGCAGTTCTTC. This sequence encodes CASSLDGTSYNEQFF. The rearrangement links TRBV5-4 to TRBJ2-1; 8 bases map to TRBD2. Unmatched junction bases numbered 3, after V lost 0 bases and J lost 4 bases. Germline lookup yields CDR1 SGHNT and CDR2 YYREEE (reference sequence). The CDR3 is 15 residues long.

This clone was observed a few times. V is TRBV14 and J is TRBJ1-2, with a tentative D call TRBD1 (6 bases). Germline values: CDR1 SGHDN, CDR2 FVKESK. The CDR3 has 14 residues. Trimming removed 3 bases at V and 2 bases at J, with 10 bases between. The CDR3 nucleotides are TGTGCCAGCAGCCAGGCGACAGGCAACTATGGCTACACCTTC. It yields the protein CASSQATGNYGYTF.

The rearrangement uses TRBV19 and TRBJ1-1; TRBD1 is a possible D gene (6 bases). The CDR3 runs to 11 residues. Germline CDR1 LNHDA, CDR2 SQIVND (reference sequence). Trimming removed 7 bases at V and 11 bases at J, with 14 bases between. CDR3 in amino acids: CASMAAGVAFF. The CDR3 DNA sequence: TGTGCCAGTATGGCAGCAGGGGTGGCTTTCTTT.

The CDR3 protein is CATVAKEFREDEAFF. CDR3 bases: TGTGCCACCGTCGCTAAGGAGTTTCGGGAAGATGAAGCTTTCTTT. This chain uses TRBV21-1 with TRBJ1-1. TRBV21-1 is a pseudogene. The CDR3 totals 15 residues.

The V call is TRBV19, the J call TRBJ2-7; the match to TRBD2 covers 11 bases. The germline V gene encodes CDR1 LNHDA and CDR2 SQIVND (reference sequence). The CDR3 runs 15 residues. V was clipped by 6 bases and J by 3 bases; unmatched bases: 7. DNA of the CDR3: TGTGCCAGTAGAAAACTAGCGGGAGAATACTACGAGCAGTACGTC. This codes for CASRKLAGEYYEQYV.

This clone appeared a few times. V gene TRBV5-4 combines with J gene TRBJ2-1; 8 bases agree with TRBD2. The CDR3 is 15 residues long. Germline lookup yields CDR1 SGHNT and CDR2 YYREEE (reference sequence). Germline trimming cut 6 bases from V and 5 bases from J; bases unmatched to any gene: 10. CDR3 protein: CASTPGAGGNNEQFF. CDR3 in DNA: TGTGCCAGCACCCCAGGCGCGGGAGGTAACAATGAGCAGTTCTTC. Full variable domain (missing parts from reference TRBV5-4 and TRBJ2-1): ETGVTQSPTHLIKTRGQQVTLRCSSQSGHNTVSWYQQALGQGPQFIFQYYREEENGRGNFPPRFSGLQFPNYSSELNVNALELDDSALYLCASTPGAGGNNEQFFGPGTRLTVL.

The CDR3 DNA follows: TGTGCCAGCAGCTTAATCAACCGAGGGGAGACCCAGTACTTC. Translated: CASSLINRGETQYF. This rearrangement joins TRBV5-6 to TRBJ2-5; D possibly corresponds to TRBD2 (5 bases). CDR3 length: 14 amino acids. With 2 bases removed from V and 5 bases from J, the gap between germline ends came to 13 bases. Germline V gives CDR1 SGHDT, CDR2 YYEEEE.

The table lists this clone with many counts. The chain employs TRBV15 and TRBJ2-7; weak D call: TRBD1 (6 bases). This CDR3 contains 14 residues. V lost 1 base to trimming and J lost 2 bases, with 9 bases between them. The germline gives CDR1 LNHNV, CDR2 YYDKDF (reference sequence). CDR3 bases: TGTGCCACCAGCAGAGCTGAGGGGGCCTACGAGCAGTACGTC. As protein: CATSRAEGAYEQYV.

V is TRBV6-5 and J is TRBJ1-1, with TRBD1 identical over 8 bases. Trimming at V came to 2 bases and at J to 6 bases, leaving 5 bases not matched to a gene. Germline V gives CDR1 MNHEY, CDR2 SVGAGI. This CDR3 is built from 14 residues. CDR3 region: CASSYGQGWAEAFF. Written as DNA, the CDR3 is TGTGCCAGCAGTTACGGACAGGGATGGGCTGAAGCTTTCTTT.

In this sample, this clone turned up a few times. The chain carries TRBV9 and TRBJ1-2, with D unresolved. Germline V gene sequence: CDR1 SGDLS, CDR2 YYNGEE. V lost 0 bases, J lost 7 bases, and 7 bases lay in between. The CDR3 has 12 amino acids. CDR3 region: CASSVAGFGYTF. The CDR3 DNA reads as TGTGCCAGCAGCGTAGCCGGGTTTGGCTACACCTTC.

The rearrangement links TRBV5-1 to TRBJ2-3; 7 bases align to TRBD2. V gave up 2 bases and J gave up 5 bases; unmatched junction bases: 11. The CDR3 is 16 amino acids. CDR1 SGHRS and CDR2 YFSETQ come from the germline V gene. The CDR3 nucleotides read TGCGCCAGCAGCTTCTCGTTCGGCGGGAGAGGAGATACGCAGTATTTT. It encodes CASSFSFGGRGDTQYF.

V and J are TRBV7-8 and TRBJ2-5, with 10 bases lining up with TRBD2. V shed 10 bases, J shed 2 bases, and the junction held 10 bases outside the gene matches. The germline gives CDR1 SGHVS, CDR2 FQNEAQ. This CDR3 region has 15 residues. The CDR3 spells CATGGSGRSQETQYF. CDR3 sequence (DNA): TGTGCCACCGGAGGTAGCGGGAGGAGTCAAGAGACCCAGTACTTC.

This clone was observed a handful of times. The genes are TRBV18 and TRBJ1-1; no clear D. CDR3 length: 13 residues. Germline CDR1 is KGHSH and CDR2 is LQKENI. V was trimmed by 4 bases and J by 0 bases, leaving 6 bases between them. DNA for the CDR3: TGTGCCAGCTCACGTACAGTGAACACTGAAGCTTTCTTT. It is translated as CASSRTVNTEAFF.

The J gene is TRBJ1-4, the V gene TRBV4-3, with D possibly TRBD1 on 5 matching bases. This CDR3 region has 13 residues. The V end lost 4 bases, the J end lost 8 bases, and 11 bases lay between the germline ends. The germline V gene has CDR1 LGHNA and CDR2 YSLEER. CDR3 in DNA: TGCGCCAGCAGCCCGGGGGTCTGGGAAAAACTGTTTTTT. Translated, it gives CASSPGVWEKLFF.

This clone was picked up a small number of times. The V gene is TRBV5-4, the J gene TRBJ1-1; 7 positions match TRBD1. Germline loops: CDR1 SGHNT, CDR2 YYREEE (reference sequence). This CDR3 comprises 13 residues. V shed 1 base and J 5 bases; nucleotides not matched to a gene: 2. CDR3 nucleotide sequence: TGTGCCAGCAGCTTGATGACAGGGACTGAAGCTTTCTTT. This encodes CASSLMTGTEAFF.

The table lists this clone with a few counts. V is TRBV27 and J is TRBJ2-3, with 11 bases lining up with TRBD2. The CDR3 consists of 16 residues. Germline trimming cut 3 bases from V and 4 bases from J; bases unmatched to any gene: 6. In germline, CDR1 is MNHEY, CDR2 SMNVEV (reference sequence). CDR3 DNA sequence: TGTGCCAGCAGTTTCCCTAGCGGGAGGATTTCAGATACGCAGTATTTT. It is translated as CASSFPSGRISDTQYF.

In this sample, this clone turned up a few times. V gene TRBV18 combines with J gene TRBJ2-2; TRBD1 agrees at 7 bases. Trimming removed 0 bases from V and 4 bases from J; junction bases left unmatched: 8. Germline CDR1 KGHSH, CDR2 LQKENI. The CDR3 loop spans 17 amino acids. This CDR3 reads CASSPPVGTVGTGELFF. In DNA form, the CDR3 reads TGTGCCAGCTCACCACCGGTTGGGACAGTCGGCACCGGGGAGCTGTTTTTT.

As regards this clone: Other DNA sequences in the same sample also yield this CDR3. The chain links TRBV30 to TRBJ2-7; D uncertain. From germline, CDR1 is GTSNPN and CDR2 SVGIG (reference sequence). This CDR3 has 11 residues. V lost 1 base and J 3 bases, leaving 4 bases between the germline ends. The CDR3 nucleotides read TGTGCCTGGAGTGACAGCTACGAGCAGTACTTC. Translated: CAWSDSYEQYF. The full variable domain, completed using reference TRBV30 and TRBJ2-7, is SQTIHQWPATLVQPVGSPLSLECTVEGTSNPNLYWYRQAAGRGLQLLFYSVGIGQISSEVPQNLSASRPQDRQFILSSKKLLLSDSGFYLCAWSDSYEQYFGPGTRLTVT.

V is TRBV4-3 and J is TRBJ2-2; 7 bases fit TRBD1. There are 16 residues in the CDR3. CDR1 and CDR2 (germline): LGHNA, YSLEER. Trimming at V came to 0 bases and at J to 6 bases, leaving 7 bases not matched to a gene. As DNA, the CDR3 is TGCGCCAGCAGCCAAGAAAGGGGACAGACCGCCGGGGAGCTGTTTTTT. Its protein is CASSQERGQTAGELFF.

The chain combines TRBV2 with TRBJ2-3, with D uncertain. The CDR3 has 14 amino acids. Germline V gives CDR1 SNHLY, CDR2 FYNNEI. The V gene lost 6 bases and the J gene lost 0 bases, with 10 bases spanning the gap. Written as DNA, the CDR3 is TGTGCCAGCAGCTTGACTGCTAGCACAGATACGCAGTATTTT. It codes for CASSLTASTDTQYF.

The chain couples TRBV30 to TRBJ1-1, with 7 bases that match TRBD1. CDR1 and CDR2 from the germline V gene are GTSNPN and SVGIG (reference sequence). The CDR3 contains 13 residues. The V segment lost 2 bases and the J segment 7 bases; nucleotides outside the gene matches: 7. CDR3 protein: CAWSLGTAYEAFF. For the CDR3, the DNA is TGTGCCTGGAGTCTCGGGACAGCTTATGAAGCTTTCTTT.

The rearrangement uses TRBV30 and TRBJ1-2, with D maybe TRBD1 (5 bases). Trimming stripped 7 bases from V and 0 bases from J, with 12 bases between. From germline, CDR1 is GTSNPN and CDR2 SVGIG (reference sequence). CDR3 size: 13 residues. The CDR3 region has the DNA TGTGCCTCTCGATGGGGGGCTAACTATGGCTACACCTTC. Protein sequence: CASRWGANYGYTF.

This clone was seen only a few times. The rearrangement links TRBV2 to TRBJ2-7, with 14 bases identical to TRBD2. Germline CDR1 reads SNHLY; CDR2 reads FYNNEI. This CDR3 is 19 amino acids long. V trimming: 2 bases; J trimming: 1 base; junction bases outside the gene matches: 10. CDR3 protein: CASSEPRGTSGSRSYEQYF. The CDR3 region has the DNA TGTGCCAGCAGTGAACCTCGCGGGACTAGCGGGAGTAGGTCCTACGAGCAGTACTTC.

This clone was detected a few times. This chain uses TRBV18 with TRBJ2-4, with 7 nucleotides matching TRBD1. Germline trimming cut 3 bases from V and 8 bases from J; bases unmatched to any gene: 13. Per the germline V gene, CDR1 is KGHSH and CDR2 is LQKENI. The CDR3 totals 16 residues. The CDR3 loop is CASSPTFLGTADIQYF. CDR3 coding DNA: TGTGCCAGCTCACCGACCTTCCTCGGGACAGCGGACATTCAGTACTTC.

The sample holds a few counts of this clone. The chain recombines TRBV19 with TRBJ2-5; 8 bases align to TRBD1. CDR1 LNHDA and CDR2 SQIVND come from the germline V gene (reference sequence). CDR3 length equals 13 residues. After removal of 9 bases from V and 5 bases from J, the junction contained 8 bases not matched to a gene. The CDR3 DNA reads as TGTGCCAGCCGCAGGGGGCGAGGGGAGACCCAGTACTTC. Protein sequence: CASRRGRGETQYF.